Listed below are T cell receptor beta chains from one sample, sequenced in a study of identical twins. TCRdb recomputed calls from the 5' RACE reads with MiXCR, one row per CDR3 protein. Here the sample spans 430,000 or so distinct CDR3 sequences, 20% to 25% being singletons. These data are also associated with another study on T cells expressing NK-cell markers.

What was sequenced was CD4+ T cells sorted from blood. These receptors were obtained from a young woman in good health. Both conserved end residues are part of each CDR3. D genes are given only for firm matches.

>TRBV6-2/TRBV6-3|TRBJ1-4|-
CASSYRTGTPQGEKLFF
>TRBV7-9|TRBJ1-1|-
CASSLTGEAFF
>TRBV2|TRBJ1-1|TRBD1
CASRVDRETEAFF
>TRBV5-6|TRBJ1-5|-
CASSFNSNQPQHF
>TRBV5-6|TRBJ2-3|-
CASSRVLSTDTQYF
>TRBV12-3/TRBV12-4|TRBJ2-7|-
CASRTGLAGYEQYF
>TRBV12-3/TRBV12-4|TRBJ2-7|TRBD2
CASNLAGGLEQYF
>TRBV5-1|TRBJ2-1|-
CASSLEQNSYNEQFF
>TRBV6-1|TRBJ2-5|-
CASSRNRASTQYF
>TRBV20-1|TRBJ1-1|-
CSARRGGGTEAFF
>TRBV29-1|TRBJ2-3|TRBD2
CSVEGSGGVVDTQYF
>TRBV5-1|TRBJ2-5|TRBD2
CASSLARAGGLQETQYF
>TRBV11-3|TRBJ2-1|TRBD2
CASSFYAGVGGNEQFF
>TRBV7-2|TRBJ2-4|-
CASSLRWVADLQYF
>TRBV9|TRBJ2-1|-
CASSVDAGSYNEQFF
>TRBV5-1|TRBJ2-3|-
CASSLNTPDTQYF
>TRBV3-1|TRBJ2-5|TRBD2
CASSQTTGGSQETQYF
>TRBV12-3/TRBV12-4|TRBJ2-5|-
CASSLRYREETQYF
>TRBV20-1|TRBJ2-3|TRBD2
CSARRSGTSGRAMYTQYF
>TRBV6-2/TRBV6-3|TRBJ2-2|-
CASSYSIGEVTGELFF
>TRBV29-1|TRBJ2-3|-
CSEGHADTQYF
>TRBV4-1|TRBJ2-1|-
CASSPQLAVRGTISYNEQFF
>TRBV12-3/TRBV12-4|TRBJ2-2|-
CASRPLNTGELFF
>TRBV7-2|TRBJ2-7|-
CASSLSHESEQYF
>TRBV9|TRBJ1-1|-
CASSTVQHTEAFF
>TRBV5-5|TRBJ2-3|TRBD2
CASSLALAGAATDTQYF
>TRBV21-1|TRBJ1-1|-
CASSKGKVTSNTEAFF
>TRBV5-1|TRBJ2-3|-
CASSVAHLTDTQYF
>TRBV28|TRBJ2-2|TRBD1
CAIRQGAAGELFF
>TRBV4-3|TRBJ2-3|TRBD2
CASSQGTSGRNTDTQYF
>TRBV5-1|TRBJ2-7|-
CASSPTQLDGTYEQYF
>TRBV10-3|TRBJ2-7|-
CATFDRDLQYEQYF
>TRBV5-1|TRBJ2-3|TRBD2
CASSPNILAGGTDTQYF
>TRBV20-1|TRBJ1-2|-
CSARASEGYTF
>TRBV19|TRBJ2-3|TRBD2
CATGSGSSTDTQYF